A selection of T cell receptor beta chains follows, all from one sample in a study of CD8+ T cells in alopecia areata. Clones were sequenced by immunoSEQ multiplex PCR, and TCRdb holds only the in-frame ones, with some missing. Of about 100,000 clones in the sample, 59% were seen once. Sequencing was done on a sample of CD8+ T cells sorted from blood. These receptors were taken from a human donor in good health. Both conserved end residues are part of each CDR3. A D gene is named only where the DNA matches it firmly. The size field is filled for only some rows; it gives once, few, many or a size class.

v_call	j_call	clone_size	d_call	cdr3_aa	cdr3_nt
TRBV5-4	TRBJ2-7	NA	NA	CASSSDVAHEQYF	TGTGCCAGCAGCTCCGACGTAGCCCACGAGCAGTACTTC
TRBV25-1	TRBJ2-5	NA	NA	CASSEYDSQETQYF	TGTGCCAGCAGTGAATATGACAGCCAAGAGACCCAGTACTTC
TRBV13	TRBJ2-3	once	TRBD2	CASSPGTSGGPDTQYF	TGTGCCAGCAGCCCCGGGACTAGCGGGGGGCCAGATACGCAGTATTTT
TRBV7-2	TRBJ2-5	few	NA	CASGRGATALPQETQYF	TGTGCCAGCGGCAGGGGGGCGACAGCTCTCCCACAAGAGACCCAGTACTTC
TRBV9	TRBJ1-3	NA	NA	CASSVDRSSGNTIYF	TGTGCCAGCAGCGTAGACCGTTCCTCTGGAAACACCATATATTTT
TRBV5-1	TRBJ1-6	NA	NA	CASSWGILRNSPLHF	TGCGCCAGCAGCTGGGGTATTCTTAGAAATTCACCCCTCCACTTT
TRBV30	TRBJ1-1	NA	NA	CAWRIRTLNTEAFF	TGTGCCTGGAGGATTAGGACCTTGAACACTGAAGCTTTCTTT
TRBV18	TRBJ2-7	NA	NA	CASSPVSPLAGEQYF	TGTGCCAGCTCACCCGTGAGCCCCCTTGCGGGCGAGCAGTACTTC
TRBV27	TRBJ1-1	NA	TRBD1	CASSYSIREGAPRFF	TGTGCCAGCAGTTATAGTATCAGAGAGGGGGCGCCTCGCTTCTTT
TRBV29-1	TRBJ1-2	NA	TRBD1	CSVLLTGIGGYTF	TGCAGCGTGCTACTGACAGGGATTGGGGGCTACACCTTC
TRBV30	TRBJ1-2	NA	NA	CAWFSVHGYTF	TGTGCCTGGTTTTCTGTTCATGGCTACACCTTC
TRBV28	TRBJ2-3	NA	NA	CASSSGWFLSSTDTQYF	TGTGCCAGCAGTTCCGGTTGGTTCCTCTCTAGCACAGATACGCAGTATTTT
TRBV10-3	TRBJ1-2	NA	NA	CAISESLIRGDGYTF	TGTGCCATCAGTGAGTCACTCATCAGAGGTGATGGCTACACCTTC
TRBV10-3	TRBJ1-1	NA	NA	CAISESGVTNTEAFF	TGTGCCATCAGTGAGTCGGGAGTTACGAACACTGAAGCTTTCTTT
TRBV9	TRBJ1-5	NA	NA	CASSADSGGNQPQHF	TGTGCCAGCAGCGCAGACTCAGGGGGCAATCAGCCCCAGCATTTT
TRBV7-9	TRBJ1-2	few	NA	CASSYPGGGYTF	TGTGCCAGCAGCTACCCCGGGGGAGGCTACACCTTC
TRBV30	TRBJ2-5	NA	NA	CAWMAEGRKTQYF	TGTGCCTGGATGGCGGAGGGGAGAAAGACCCAGTACTTC
TRBV29-1	TRBJ2-7	NA	NA	CSVEKRTESSYEQYF	TGCAGCGTTGAAAAGAGGACGGAGAGCTCCTACGAGCAGTACTTC
TRBV7-9	TRBJ1-2	NA	NA	CASSVGQFYGYTF	TGTGCCAGCAGCGTTGGACAGTTCTATGGCTACACCTTC
TRBV4-3	TRBJ2-7	few	TRBD1	CASSQAWGQVYEQYF	TGCGCCAGCAGCCAAGCGTGGGGACAGGTCTACGAGCAGTACTTC
TRBV5-6	TRBJ1-2	NA	NA	CASSSGQYHGYTF	TGTGCCAGCAGCAGCGGACAGTACCATGGCTACACCTTC
TRBV6-5	TRBJ1-5	NA	NA	CASSPGSPYQPQHF	TGTGCCAGCAGTCCCGGGTCCCCTTATCAGCCCCAGCATTTT
TRBV15	TRBJ2-1	few	TRBD2	CATSRDRRGGQNEQFF	TGTGCCACCAGCAGAGATCGCCGGGGGGGCCAGAATGAGCAGTTCTTC
TRBV13	TRBJ1-6	NA	TRBD1	CASSPGTAHRSLHF	TGTGCCAGCAGCCCCGGGACAGCCCATCGGTCCCTCCACTTT
TRBV7-2	TRBJ2-3	few	TRBD2	CASSLEGLVTDTQYF	TGTGCCAGCAGCTTAGAGGGACTAGTCACAGATACGCAGTATTTT
TRBV2	TRBJ2-1	NA	TRBD2	CASSDQRGKVEQFF	TGTGCCAGCAGTGATCAGCGGGGGAAGGTTGAGCAGTTCTTC
TRBV18	TRBJ2-7	NA	TRBD1	CASSSRAGTGVYEQYF	TGTGCCAGCTCATCCCGGGCGGGGACAGGGGTCTACGAGCAATACTTC
TRBV28	TRBJ1-1	NA	NA	CASSLSFSGNTEAFF	TGTGCCAGCAGTTTATCCTTCAGTGGGAACACTGAAGCTTTCTTT
TRBV27	TRBJ2-7	once	NA	CASSWDWSYEQYF	TGTGCCAGCAGTTGGGACTGGAGCTACGAGCAGTACTTC
TRBV5-1	TRBJ2-5	many	NA	CASSLGRDEETQYF	TGCGCCAGCAGCTTGGGACGGGACGAGGAGACCCAGTACTTC
TRBV7-9	TRBJ2-7	NA	TRBD1	CASSFPAGTGGPRSEQYF	TGTGCCAGCAGCTTCCCGGCCGGCACAGGGGGCCCCCGGAGCGAGCAGTACTTC
TRBV19	TRBJ1-5	NA	NA	CASSIRNQPQHF	TGTGCCAGTAGTATTCGAAATCAGCCCCAGCATTTT
TRBV4-2	TRBJ2-3	few	TRBD2	CASSQGGTSGAYTDTQYF	TGTGCCAGCAGCCAGGGGGGGACTAGCGGGGCTTACACAGATACGCAGTATTTT